This T cell receptor beta chain was recorded in a study of blood T cell repertoires in COVID-19. Authors' methods: Amplification with reference gene primers provided the estimates of nucleated cell counts. Using immunoSEQ multiplex PCR, the repertoire was profiled, and TCRdb retains in-frame clones only, with some absent. V and J calls and clone size are copied from that table; D and trimming were computed from the DNA. This table has tens of thousands of clones, about 77% appearing once. V lost 0 bases to trimming and J lost 7 bases; unmatched junction nucleotides: 4. The CDR3 is 15 amino acids. Germline V gene lookup returns CDR1 MGHRA and CDR2 YSYEKL.

Sequencing used peripheral blood. This receptor was identified in a man older than 75 with active or convalescent COVID-19. The gene calls are TRBV4-1 and TRBJ1-4, with 8 bases aligning to TRBD1. The CDR3 DNA sequence: TGCGCCAGCAGCCAAGATGACAGGGGAGTTGAAAAACTGTTTTTT. Amino acid sequence: CASSQDDRGVEKLFF.